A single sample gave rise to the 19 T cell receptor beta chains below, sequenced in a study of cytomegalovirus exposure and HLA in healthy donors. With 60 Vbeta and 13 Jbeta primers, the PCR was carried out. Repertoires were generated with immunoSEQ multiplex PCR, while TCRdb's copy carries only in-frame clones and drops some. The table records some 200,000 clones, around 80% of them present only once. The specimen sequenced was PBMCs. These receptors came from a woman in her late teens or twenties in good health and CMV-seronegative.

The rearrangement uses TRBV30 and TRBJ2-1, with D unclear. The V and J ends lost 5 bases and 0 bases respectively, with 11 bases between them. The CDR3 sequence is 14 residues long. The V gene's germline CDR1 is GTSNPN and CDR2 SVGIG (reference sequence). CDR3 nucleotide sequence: TGTGCCTGGGAGTCAGGCTACTCCTACAATGAGCAGTTCTTC. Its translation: CAWESGYSYNEQFF.

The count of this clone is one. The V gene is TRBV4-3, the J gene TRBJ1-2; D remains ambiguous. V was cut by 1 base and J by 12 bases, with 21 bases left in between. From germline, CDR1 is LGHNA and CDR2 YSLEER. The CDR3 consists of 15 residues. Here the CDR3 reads CASSQATGMSRFHTF. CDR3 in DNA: TGCGCCAGCAGCCAAGCGACTGGTATGTCAAGATTCCACACCTTC.

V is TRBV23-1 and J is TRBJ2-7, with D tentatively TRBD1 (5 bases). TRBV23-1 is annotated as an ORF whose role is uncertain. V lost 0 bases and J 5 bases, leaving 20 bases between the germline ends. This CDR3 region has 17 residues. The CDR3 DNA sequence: TGCGCCAGCAGTCAATCGCAGGAACAGGCCGGTGCGGACGAGCAGTACGTC. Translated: CASSQSQEQAGADEQYV.

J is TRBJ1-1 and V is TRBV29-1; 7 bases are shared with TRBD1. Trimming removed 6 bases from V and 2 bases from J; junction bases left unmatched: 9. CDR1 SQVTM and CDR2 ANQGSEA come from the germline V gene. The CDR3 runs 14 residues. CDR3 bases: TGCAGCGTCAGACACAGGGGTTACAACACTGAAGCTTTCTTT. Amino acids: CSVRHRGYNTEAFF.

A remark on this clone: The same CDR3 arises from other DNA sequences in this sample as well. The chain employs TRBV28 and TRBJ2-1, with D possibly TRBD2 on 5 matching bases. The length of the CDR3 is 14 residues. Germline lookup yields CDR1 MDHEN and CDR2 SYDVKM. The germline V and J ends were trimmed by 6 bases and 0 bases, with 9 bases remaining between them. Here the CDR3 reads CASRGSLSYNEQFF. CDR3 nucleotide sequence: TGTGCCAGCAGGGGGAGCCTCTCCTACAATGAGCAGTTCTTC.

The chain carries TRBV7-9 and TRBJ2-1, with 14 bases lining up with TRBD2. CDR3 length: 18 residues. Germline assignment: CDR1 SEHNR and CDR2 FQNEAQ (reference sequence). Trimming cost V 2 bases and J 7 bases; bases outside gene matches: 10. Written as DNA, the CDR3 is TGTGCCAGCAGCTTACCCCTCAGACTAGCGGGAGGGAGGAATGAGCAGTTCTTC. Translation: CASSLPLRLAGGRNEQFF.

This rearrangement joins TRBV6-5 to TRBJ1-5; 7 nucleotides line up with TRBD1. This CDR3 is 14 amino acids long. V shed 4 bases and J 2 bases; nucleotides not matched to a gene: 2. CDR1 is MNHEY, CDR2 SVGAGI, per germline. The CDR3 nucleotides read TGTGCCAGCAGTTTCGACAGGGGCAATCAGCCCCAGCATTTT. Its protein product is CASSFDRGNQPQHF.

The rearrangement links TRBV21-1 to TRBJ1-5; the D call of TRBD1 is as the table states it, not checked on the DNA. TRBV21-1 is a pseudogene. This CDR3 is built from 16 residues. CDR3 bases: TGTGCCAGCAGCTCCCGACAGGGACCTAGCAATCAGCCCCAGCATTTT. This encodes CASSSRQGPSNQPQHF.

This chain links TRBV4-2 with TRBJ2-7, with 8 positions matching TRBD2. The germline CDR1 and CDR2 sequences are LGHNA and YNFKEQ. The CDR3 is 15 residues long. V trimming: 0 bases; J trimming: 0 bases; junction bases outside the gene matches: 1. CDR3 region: CASSQELAVSYEQYF. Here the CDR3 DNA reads TGTGCCAGCAGCCAAGAACTAGCGGTCTCCTACGAGCAGTACTTC.

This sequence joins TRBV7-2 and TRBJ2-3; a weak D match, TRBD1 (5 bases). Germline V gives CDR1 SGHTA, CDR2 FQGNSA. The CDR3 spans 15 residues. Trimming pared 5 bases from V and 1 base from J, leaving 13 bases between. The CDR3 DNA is TGTGCCAGCAGCATGAGAAAAGGGGGCACAGATACGCAGTATTTT. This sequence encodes CASSMRKGGTDTQYF.

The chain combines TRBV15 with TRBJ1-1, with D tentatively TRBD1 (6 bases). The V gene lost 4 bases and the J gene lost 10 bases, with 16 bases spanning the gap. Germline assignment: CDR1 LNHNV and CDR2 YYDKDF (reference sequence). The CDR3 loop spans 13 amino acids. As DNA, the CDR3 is TGTGCCACCAGCAAACCACCAGGGGTAGGAGCTTTCTTT. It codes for CATSKPPGVGAFF.

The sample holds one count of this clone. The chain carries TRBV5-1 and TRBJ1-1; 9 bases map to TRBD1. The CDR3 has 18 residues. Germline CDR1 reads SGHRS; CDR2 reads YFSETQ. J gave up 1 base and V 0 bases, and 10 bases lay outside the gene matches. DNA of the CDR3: TGCGCCAGCAGCTTGGGGGGGGACAGGGTATTCCAGAACACTGAAGCTTTCTTT. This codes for CASSLGGDRVFQNTEAFF.

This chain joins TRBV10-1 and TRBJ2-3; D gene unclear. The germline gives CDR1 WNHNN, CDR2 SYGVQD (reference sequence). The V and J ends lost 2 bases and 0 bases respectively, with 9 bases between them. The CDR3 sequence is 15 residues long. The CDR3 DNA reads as TGCGCCAGCAGTGAGGAGCGCATCAGCACAGATACGCAGTATTTT. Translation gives CASSEERISTDTQYF.

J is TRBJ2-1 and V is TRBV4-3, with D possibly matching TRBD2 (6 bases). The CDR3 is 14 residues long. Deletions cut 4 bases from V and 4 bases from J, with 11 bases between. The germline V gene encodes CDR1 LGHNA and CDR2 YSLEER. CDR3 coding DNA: TGCGCCAGCAGCCCGGGACTCTCGTACAATGAGCAGTTCTTC. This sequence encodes CASSPGLSYNEQFF.

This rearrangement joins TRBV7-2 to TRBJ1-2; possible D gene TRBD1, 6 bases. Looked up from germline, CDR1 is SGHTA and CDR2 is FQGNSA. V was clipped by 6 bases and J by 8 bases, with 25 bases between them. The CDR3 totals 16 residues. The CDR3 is CASSFNPTRGQPGYTF. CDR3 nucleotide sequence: TGTGCCAGCAGTTTCAACCCAACCCGGGGACAACCAGGCTACACCTTC.

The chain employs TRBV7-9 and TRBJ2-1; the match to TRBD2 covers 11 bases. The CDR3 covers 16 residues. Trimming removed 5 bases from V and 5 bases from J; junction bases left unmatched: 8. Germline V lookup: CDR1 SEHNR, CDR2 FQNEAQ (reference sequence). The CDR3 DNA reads TGTGCCAGCAGCGTAACGGGGACTAGCGGAAACAATGAGCAGTTCTTC. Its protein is CASSVTGTSGNNEQFF.

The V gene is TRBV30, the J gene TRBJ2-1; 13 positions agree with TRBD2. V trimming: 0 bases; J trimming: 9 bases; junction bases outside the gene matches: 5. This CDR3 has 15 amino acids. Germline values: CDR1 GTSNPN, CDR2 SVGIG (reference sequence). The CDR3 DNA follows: TGTGCCTGGAGTGTGGGACTAGCGGGACGGTCTGAGCAGTTCTTC. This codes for CAWSVGLAGRSEQFF. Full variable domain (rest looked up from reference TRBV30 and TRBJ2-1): SQTIHQWPATLVQPVGSPLSLECTVEGTSNPNLYWYRQAAGRGLQLLFYSVGIGQISSEVPQNLSASRPQDRQFILSSKKLLLSDSGFYLCAWSVGLAGRSEQFFGPGTRLTVL.

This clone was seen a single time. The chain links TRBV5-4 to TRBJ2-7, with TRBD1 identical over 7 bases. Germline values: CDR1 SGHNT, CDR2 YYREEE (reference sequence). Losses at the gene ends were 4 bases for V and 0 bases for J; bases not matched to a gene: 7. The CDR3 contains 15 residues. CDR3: CASSPGTALSYEQYF. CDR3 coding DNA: TGTGCCAGCAGCCCCGGGACAGCCCTCTCCTACGAGCAGTACTTC.

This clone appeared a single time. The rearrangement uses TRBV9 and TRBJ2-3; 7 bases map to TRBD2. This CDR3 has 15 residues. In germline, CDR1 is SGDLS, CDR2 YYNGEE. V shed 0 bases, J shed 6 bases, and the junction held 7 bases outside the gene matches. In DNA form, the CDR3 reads TGTGCCAGCAGCGTAGCGGGAGGAGCTGTGGATACGCAGTATTTT. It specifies CASSVAGGAVDTQYF.